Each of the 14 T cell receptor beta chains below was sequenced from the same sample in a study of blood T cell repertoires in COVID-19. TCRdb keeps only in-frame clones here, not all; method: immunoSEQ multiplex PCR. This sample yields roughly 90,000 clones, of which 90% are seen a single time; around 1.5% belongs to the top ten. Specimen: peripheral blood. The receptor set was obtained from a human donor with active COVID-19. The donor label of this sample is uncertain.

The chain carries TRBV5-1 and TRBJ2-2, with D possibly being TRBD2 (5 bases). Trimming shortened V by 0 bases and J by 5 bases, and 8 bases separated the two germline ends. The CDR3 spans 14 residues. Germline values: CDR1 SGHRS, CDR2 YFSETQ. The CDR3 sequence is CASSLGSGTGELFF. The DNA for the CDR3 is TGCGCCAGCAGCTTGGGATCGGGGACCGGGGAGCTGTTTTTT.

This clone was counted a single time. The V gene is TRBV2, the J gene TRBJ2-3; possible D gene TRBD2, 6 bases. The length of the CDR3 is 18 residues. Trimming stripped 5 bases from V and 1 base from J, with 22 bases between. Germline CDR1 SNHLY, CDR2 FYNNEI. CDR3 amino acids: CASSLSSEAVVGTDTQYF. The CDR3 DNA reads TGTGCCAGCAGTTTGTCTAGCGAGGCGGTTGTGGGCACAGATACGCAGTATTTT.

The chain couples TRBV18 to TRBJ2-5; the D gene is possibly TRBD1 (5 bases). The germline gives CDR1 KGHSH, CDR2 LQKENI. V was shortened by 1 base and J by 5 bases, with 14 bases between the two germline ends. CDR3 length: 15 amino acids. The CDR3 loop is CASSPQGALEETQYF. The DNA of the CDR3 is TGTGCCAGCTCACCACAAGGGGCTTTGGAGGAGACCCAGTACTTC.

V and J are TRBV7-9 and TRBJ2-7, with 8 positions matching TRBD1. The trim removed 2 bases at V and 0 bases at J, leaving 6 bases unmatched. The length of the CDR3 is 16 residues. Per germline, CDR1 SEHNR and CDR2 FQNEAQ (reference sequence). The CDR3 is CASSLIGGTGSYEQYF. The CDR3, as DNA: TGTGCCAGCAGCTTAATTGGCGGGACAGGCTCCTACGAGCAGTACTTC.

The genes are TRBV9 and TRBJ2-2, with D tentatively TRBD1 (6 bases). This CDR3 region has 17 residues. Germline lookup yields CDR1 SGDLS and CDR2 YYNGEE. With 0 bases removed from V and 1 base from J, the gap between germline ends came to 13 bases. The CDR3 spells CASSVAQGRRNTGELFF. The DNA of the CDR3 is TGTGCCAGCAGCGTAGCCCAGGGGCGGAGGAACACCGGGGAGCTGTTTTTT. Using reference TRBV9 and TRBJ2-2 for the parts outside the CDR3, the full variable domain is DSGVTQTPKHLITATGQRVTLRCSPRSGDLSVYWYQQSLDQGLQFLIQYYNGEERAKGNILERFSAQQFPDLHSELNLSSLELGDSALYFCASSVAQGRRNTGELFFGEGSRLTVL.

This CDR3 reads CASSLSPVSAFF. The DNA of the CDR3 is TGTGCCAGCAGCTTGTCCCCTGTAAGCGCTTTCTTT. The chain has TRBV5-5 and TRBJ1-1; the D is unclear. CDR3 size: 12 residues. Germline lookup yields CDR1 SGHKS and CDR2 YYEKEE (reference sequence). V was trimmed by 1 base and J by 11 bases, leaving 12 bases between them.

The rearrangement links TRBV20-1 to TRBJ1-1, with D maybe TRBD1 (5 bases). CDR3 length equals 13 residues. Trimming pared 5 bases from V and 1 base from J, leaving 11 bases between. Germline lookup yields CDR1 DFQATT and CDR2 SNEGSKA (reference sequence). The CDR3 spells CSARAGANTEAFF. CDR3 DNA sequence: TGCAGTGCTCGTGCTGGGGCGAACACTGAAGCTTTCTTT.

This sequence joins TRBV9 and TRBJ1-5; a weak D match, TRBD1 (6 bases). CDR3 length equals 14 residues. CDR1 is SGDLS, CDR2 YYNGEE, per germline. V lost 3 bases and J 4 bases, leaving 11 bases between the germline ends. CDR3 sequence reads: CASSAYGQNQPQHF. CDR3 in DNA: TGTGCCAGCAGCGCCTACGGACAGAATCAGCCCCAGCATTTT.

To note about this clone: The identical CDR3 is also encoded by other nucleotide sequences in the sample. This CDR3 reads CASSVQGDTEAFF. As DNA, the CDR3 is TGTGCCAGCAGCGTACAGGGGGACACTGAAGCTTTCTTT. V usage is TRBV9 and J usage is TRBJ1-1; the match to TRBD1 covers 7 bases. Germline V gives CDR1 SGDLS, CDR2 YYNGEE. The ends lost 1 base at V and 3 bases at J; junction bases unmatched: 0. The CDR3 extends over 13 amino acids.

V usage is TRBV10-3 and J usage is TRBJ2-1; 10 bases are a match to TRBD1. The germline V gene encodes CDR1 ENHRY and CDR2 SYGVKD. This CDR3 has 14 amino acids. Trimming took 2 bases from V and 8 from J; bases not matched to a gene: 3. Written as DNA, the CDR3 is TGTGCCATCAGTGAGAGACAGGGGGCCGATGAGCAGTTCTTC. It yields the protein CAISERQGADEQFF.

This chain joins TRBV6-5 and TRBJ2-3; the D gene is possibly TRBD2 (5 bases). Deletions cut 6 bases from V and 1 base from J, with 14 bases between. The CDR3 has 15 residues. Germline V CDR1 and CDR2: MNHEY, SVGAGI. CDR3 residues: CASRLTPRGTDTQYF. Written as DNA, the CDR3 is TGTGCCAGCAGGTTGACACCGCGGGGCACAGATACGCAGTATTTT.

CDR3: CASSSQTAPGYTF. The DNA for the CDR3 is TGTGCCAGCAGCTCCCAGACTGCCCCGGGCTACACCTTC. V and J are TRBV7-9 and TRBJ1-2; D ambiguous. The germline V gene has CDR1 SEHNR and CDR2 FQNEAQ (reference sequence). V lost 4 bases and J lost 8, with 14 bases in between. The CDR3 sequence is 13 residues long.

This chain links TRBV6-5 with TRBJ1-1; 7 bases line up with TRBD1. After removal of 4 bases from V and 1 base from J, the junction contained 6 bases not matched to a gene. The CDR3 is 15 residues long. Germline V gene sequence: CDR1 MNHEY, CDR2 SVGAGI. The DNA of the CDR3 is TGTGCCAGCAGTTCCGACAGGGAGACGAACACTGAAGCTTTCTTT. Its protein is CASSSDRETNTEAFF.

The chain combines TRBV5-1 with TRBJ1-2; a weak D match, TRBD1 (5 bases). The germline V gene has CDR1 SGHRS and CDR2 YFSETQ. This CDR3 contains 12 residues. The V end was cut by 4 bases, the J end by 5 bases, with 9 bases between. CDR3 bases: TGCGCCAGCAGCCCGGAGGGGTATGGCTACACCTTC. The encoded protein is CASSPEGYGYTF.